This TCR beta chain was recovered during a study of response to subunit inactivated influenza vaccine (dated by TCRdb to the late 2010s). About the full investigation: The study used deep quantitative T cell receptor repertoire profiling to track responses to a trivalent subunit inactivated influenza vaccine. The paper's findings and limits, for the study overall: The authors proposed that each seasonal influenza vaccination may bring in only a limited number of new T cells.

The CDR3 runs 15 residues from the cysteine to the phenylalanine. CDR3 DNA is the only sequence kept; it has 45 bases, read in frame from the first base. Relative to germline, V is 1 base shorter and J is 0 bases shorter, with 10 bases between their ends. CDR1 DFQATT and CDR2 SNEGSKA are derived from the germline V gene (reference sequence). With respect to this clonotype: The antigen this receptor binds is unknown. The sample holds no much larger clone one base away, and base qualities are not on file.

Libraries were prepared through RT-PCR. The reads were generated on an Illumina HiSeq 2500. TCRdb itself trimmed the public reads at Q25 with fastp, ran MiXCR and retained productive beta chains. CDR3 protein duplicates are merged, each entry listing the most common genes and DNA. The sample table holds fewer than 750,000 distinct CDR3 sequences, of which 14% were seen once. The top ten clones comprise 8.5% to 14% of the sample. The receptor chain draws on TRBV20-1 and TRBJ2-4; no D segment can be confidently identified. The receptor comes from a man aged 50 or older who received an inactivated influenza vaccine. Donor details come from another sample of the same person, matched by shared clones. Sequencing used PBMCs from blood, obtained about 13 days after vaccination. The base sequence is TGCAGTGCTAGAGTTGGGGAACTAGCCAAAAACATTCAGTACTTC. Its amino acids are CSARVGELAKNIQYF.